This T cell receptor beta chain came from a study of T cell responses to AZD1222 COVID-19 vaccine. Study observations and caveats: Distributed over spike, vaccine-associated CD4 TCRs predominated at 160-218 and 743-854. Close to half of all spike-specific TCRs reportedly target regions of the variants that are unmutated. Baseline seropositivity occurred in only a handful of AZD1222 recipients. Two AZD1222 doses significantly raised spike-specific TCR breadth and depth over controls.

Regarding this clone: Its antigen is currently unknown.

Trimming removed 3 bases at V and 0 bases at J, with 12 bases between. CDR3 length: 16 amino acids. Germline V CDR1 and CDR2: SGHVS, FNYEAQ. Profiling relied on immunoSEQ multiplex PCR, and the TCRdb table lists in-frame clones only, not all of them. The data show over 100,000 clones, with roughly 89% seen just once and 8.4% held by the top ten. The sequencing here drew on peripheral blood, taken on day 0 of AZD1222 vaccination. The genes are TRBV7-6 and TRBJ1-3, with no clear D. The receptor was isolated from an adult in good health. CDR3 amino acids: CASSFLVSSSGNTIYF. CDR3 DNA: TGTGCCAGCAGCTTCTTAGTGTCGAGCTCTGGAAACACCATATATTTT.